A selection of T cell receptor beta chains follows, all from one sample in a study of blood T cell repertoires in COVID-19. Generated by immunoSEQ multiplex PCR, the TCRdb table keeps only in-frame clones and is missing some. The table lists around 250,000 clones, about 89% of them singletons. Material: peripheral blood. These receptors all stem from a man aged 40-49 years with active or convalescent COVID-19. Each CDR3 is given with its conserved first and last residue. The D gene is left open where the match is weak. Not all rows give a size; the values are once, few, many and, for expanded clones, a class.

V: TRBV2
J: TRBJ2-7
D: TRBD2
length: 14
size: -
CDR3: CASSDSAGVSFGGF
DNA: TGTGCCAGCAGTGATTCGGCGGGAGTATCGTTCGGTGGCTTC

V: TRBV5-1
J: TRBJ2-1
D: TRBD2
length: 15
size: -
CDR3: CASSSQTSGWNEQFF
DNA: TGCGCCAGCAGCTCTCAGACTAGCGGGTGGAATGAGCAGTTCTTC

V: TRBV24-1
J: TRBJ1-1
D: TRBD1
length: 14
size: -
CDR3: CATRRTGAGTEAFF
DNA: TGTGCCACCAGGAGAACAGGGGCGGGCACTGAAGCTTTCTTT

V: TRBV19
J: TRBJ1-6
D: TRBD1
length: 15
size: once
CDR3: CASSTRDRVDSPLHF
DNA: TGTGCCAGTAGTACCCGGGACAGGGTGGATTCACCCCTCCACTTT

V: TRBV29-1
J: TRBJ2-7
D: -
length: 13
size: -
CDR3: CSVESDRADEQYF
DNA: TGCAGCGTTGAGTCGGACAGAGCCGACGAGCAGTACTTC

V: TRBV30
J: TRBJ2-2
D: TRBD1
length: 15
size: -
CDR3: CAWFPGQGVVGELFF
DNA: TGTGCCTGGTTCCCCGGACAGGGGGTGGTCGGGGAGCTGTTTTTT

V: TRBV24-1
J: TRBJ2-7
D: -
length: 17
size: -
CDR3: CATSEDSPGTPADEQYF
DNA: TGTGCCACCAGTGAAGATAGCCCCGGGACACCTGCGGACGAGCAGTACTTC

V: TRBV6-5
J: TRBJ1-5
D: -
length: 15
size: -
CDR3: CASSGGASGNQPQHF
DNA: TGTGCCAGCTCGGGGGGGGCGTCCGGCAATCAGCCCCAGCATTTT

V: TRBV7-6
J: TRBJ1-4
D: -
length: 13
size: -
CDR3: CASSLVSGEKLFF
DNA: TGTGCCAGCAGCTTAGTGAGTGGTGAAAAACTGTTTTTT

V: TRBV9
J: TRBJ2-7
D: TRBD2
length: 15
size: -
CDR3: CASSPGGASSYEQYF
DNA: TGTGCCAGCAGCCCCGGGGGGGCTAGCTCCTACGAGCAGTACTTC

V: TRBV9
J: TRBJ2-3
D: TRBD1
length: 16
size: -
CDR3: CASSGGTGSPTDTQYF
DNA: TGTGCCAGCAGCGGCGGGACAGGATCCCCCACAGATACGCAGTATTTT

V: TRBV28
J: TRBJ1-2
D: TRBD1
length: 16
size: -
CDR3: CASSGTGAPAHYGYTF
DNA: TGTGCCAGCAGTGGGACAGGGGCTCCCGCGCACTATGGCTACACCTTC

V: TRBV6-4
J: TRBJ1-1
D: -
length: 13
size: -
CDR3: CASRPGVGTEAFF
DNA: TGTGCCAGCAGACCAGGGGTAGGCACTGAAGCTTTCTTT

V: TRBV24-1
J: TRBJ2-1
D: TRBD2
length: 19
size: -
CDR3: CATSDPGVVGTSVYNEQFF
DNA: TGTGCCACCAGTGACCCTGGGGTCGTTGGGACTAGCGTCTACAATGAGCAGTTCTTC

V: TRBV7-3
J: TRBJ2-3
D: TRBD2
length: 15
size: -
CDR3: CASSRLAGGGDTQYF
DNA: TGTGCCAGCAGCCGACTAGCGGGAGGGGGAGATACGCAGTATTTT